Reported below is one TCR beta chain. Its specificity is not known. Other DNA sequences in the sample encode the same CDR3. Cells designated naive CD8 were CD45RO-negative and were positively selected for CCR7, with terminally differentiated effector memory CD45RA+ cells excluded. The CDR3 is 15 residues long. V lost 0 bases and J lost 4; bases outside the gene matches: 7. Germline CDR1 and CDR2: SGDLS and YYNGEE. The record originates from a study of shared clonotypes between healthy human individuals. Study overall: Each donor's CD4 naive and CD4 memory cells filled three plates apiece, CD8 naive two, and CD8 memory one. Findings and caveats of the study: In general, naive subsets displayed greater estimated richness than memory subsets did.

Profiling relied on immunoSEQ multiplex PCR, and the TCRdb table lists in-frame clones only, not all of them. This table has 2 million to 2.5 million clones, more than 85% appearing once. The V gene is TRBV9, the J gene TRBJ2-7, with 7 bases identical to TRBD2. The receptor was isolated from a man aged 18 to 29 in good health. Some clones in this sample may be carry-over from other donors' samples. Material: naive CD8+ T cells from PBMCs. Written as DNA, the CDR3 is TGTGCCAGCAGCGTAGCGGGAGGTCCGTTATACGAGCAGTACTTC. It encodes CASSVAGGPLYEQYF.